Below are 14 T cell receptor beta chains sequenced from a single sample in a study of patients and donors after allogeneic stem cell transplantation. MiXCR was run by TCRdb on the RT-PCR reads, yielding one entry per CDR3 protein. The table has approximately 410,000 distinct CDR3 sequences, 16% seen once. Source material: blood, either unsorted or a sorted T cell fraction (not recorded which). The origin of the receptors is a human donor who was either an allogeneic HSCT recipient or a stem cell or donor lymphocyte infusion donor (not recorded which). It is not recorded whose cells these are; they may come from a transplant donor.

A few counts support this clonotype. J is TRBJ1-1 and V is TRBV6-2 or TRBV6-3; D gene ambiguous. Between the trimmed V and J ends, which lost 6 bases and 1 base, there was a span of 15 bases. This CDR3 has 15 amino acids. Germline V gene data show CDR1 as MNHEY and CDR2 as SVGEGT. The CDR3 DNA reads TGTGCCAGCAGGGACGGTGGCATACCGAACACTGAAGCTTTCTTT. Protein: CASRDGGIPNTEAFF.

This chain connects TRBV19 to TRBJ2-7; D is perhaps TRBD2 (6 bases). The germline V gene encodes CDR1 LNHDA and CDR2 SQIVND (reference sequence). This CDR3 is built from 14 residues. V gave up 3 bases and J gave up 7 bases, with 16 bases separating them. The CDR3 sequence: CASSIDGGPGEQYF. The CDR3 nucleotides read TGTGCCAGTAGTATCGACGGAGGGCCAGGGGAGCAGTACTTC.

A few counts support this clonotype. The V gene is TRBV20-1, the J gene TRBJ2-2; D gene uncertain. The CDR3 spans 13 residues. The germline V gene has CDR1 DFQATT and CDR2 SNEGSKA (reference sequence). V dropped 3 bases and J dropped 4 bases, with 9 bases sitting between them. The CDR3 nucleotides are TGCAGTGCTAGGACTCCTCGCACCGGGGAGCTGTTTTTT. Translation gives CSARTPRTGELFF.

This chain uses TRBV3-1 with TRBJ2-1; unclear D gene. CDR1 is LGHDT, CDR2 YNNKEL, per germline (reference sequence). This CDR3 is built from 16 residues. Trimming removed 1 base at V and 6 bases at J, with 16 bases between. The DNA for the CDR3 is TGTGCCAGCAGCCAAGGGGAATGGGATACCCGCAATGAGCAGTTCTTC. This codes for CASSQGEWDTRNEQFF.

The chain combines TRBV6-1 with TRBJ2-7; D is undetermined. The CDR3 has 14 residues. Germline V gene data show CDR1 as MNHNS and CDR2 as SASEGT. V lost 6 bases, J lost 7 bases, and 19 bases lay in between. The CDR3 here is CASSLGVTWGEQYF. The CDR3 DNA is TGTGCCAGCAGCCTTGGGGTAACTTGGGGTGAGCAGTACTTC.

V is TRBV9 and J is TRBJ2-2; no firm D call. Looked up from germline, CDR1 is SGDLS and CDR2 is YYNGEE. This CDR3 region has 15 residues. V gave up 0 bases and J gave up 3 bases, with 9 bases separating them. The CDR3 DNA follows: TGTGCCAGCAGCGTAGAAATCAGCTACACCGGGGAGCTGTTTTTT. It specifies CASSVEISYTGELFF.

There are a few counts of this clonotype. This chain joins TRBV27 and TRBJ1-5; D is unresolved. V was shortened by 8 bases and J by 1 base, with 9 bases between the two germline ends. This CDR3 has 13 amino acids. CDR1 and CDR2 (germline): MNHEY, SMNVEV (reference sequence). The CDR3 DNA sequence: TGTGCCAGCCAAAGACACAGCAATCAGCCCCAGCATTTT. Translating it yields CASQRHSNQPQHF.

This clonotype was seen many times. The gene calls are TRBV12-3 or TRBV12-4 and TRBJ2-3, with unresolved D. CDR3 length: 15 amino acids. V was pared by 6 bases and J by 2 bases, with 15 bases between. This CDR3 is CASSPTQRNTDTQYF. The CDR3 DNA is TGTGCCAGCAGCCCCACCCAACGTAACACAGATACGCAGTATTTT.

This clonotype turned up a few times. CDR3 DNA sequence: TGCGCCAGCAGCTTGGCGGGGCACGCCCCCTATGGCTACACCTTC. This encodes CASSLAGHAPYGYTF. The genes are TRBV5-1 and TRBJ1-2, with a weak D call TRBD1 (5 bases). CDR1 is SGHRS and CDR2 is YFSETQ in the germline V gene. The CDR3 loop spans 15 amino acids. V was trimmed by 0 bases and J by 4 bases, leaving 13 bases between them.

The rearrangement joins TRBV5-1 to TRBJ2-7; TRBD1 matches 8 bases. V lost 1 base and J lost 4; bases outside the gene matches: 7. This CDR3 region has 15 residues. Germline V CDR1 and CDR2: SGHRS, YFSETQ. DNA of the CDR3: TGCGCCAGCAGCTTGCCCGGGACAGGAACATACGAGCAGTACTTC. Translated, it gives CASSLPGTGTYEQYF.

This clonotype has just a few counts. For the CDR3, the DNA is TGTGCCAGCAGTGAAGCACGCGGGAAAGAGACCCAGTACTTC. This codes for CASSEARGKETQYF. This rearrangement joins TRBV2 to TRBJ2-5; TRBD2 is a possible D gene (6 bases). V lost 0 bases, J lost 3 bases, and 8 bases lay in between. CDR3 length: 14 residues. The germline CDR1 and CDR2 sequences are SNHLY and FYNNEI.

A few counts support this clonotype. CDR3 amino acids: CASSRDTRLGSGYTF. The CDR3 DNA follows: TGCGCCAGCAGCCGAGACACCCGGTTGGGGAGTGGCTACACCTTC. V and J are TRBV4-3 and TRBJ1-2; D remains unclear. V lost 4 bases to trimming and J lost 7 bases, with 19 bases between them. The CDR3 runs to 15 residues. CDR1 is LGHNA, CDR2 YSLEER, per germline.

This sequence joins TRBV12-3 or TRBV12-4 and TRBJ2-5, with a weak D call TRBD2 (6 bases). The ends were cut back, 3 bases at V and 4 bases at J, with 15 bases in the middle. CDR3 length equals 15 residues. Here the CDR3 reads CASSFLSGSGETQYF. As DNA, the CDR3 is TGTGCCAGCAGTTTCCTTAGCGGATCGGGAGAGACCCAGTACTTC.

The table lists this clonotype with a few counts. The chain uses TRBV15 and TRBJ1-3; TRBD1 matches 7 bases. Looked up from germline, CDR1 is LNHNV and CDR2 is YYDKDF (reference sequence). The V gene end was trimmed by 8 bases and the J gene end by 7 bases; junction bases not matched to a gene: 11. This CDR3 spans 14 amino acids. CDR3 sequence reads: CATGLGQVRNTIYF. The CDR3 DNA sequence: TGTGCCACCGGTCTAGGACAGGTCCGCAACACCATATATTTT.